These 28 T cell receptor beta chains originate from one sample sequenced in a study of T cell clones after liver transplantation. Data came from immunoSEQ multiplex PCR; TCRdb stores just in-frame clones and leaves some out. The sample has some 45,000 clones, 85% to 90% seen once; the top ten hold about 2.6%. The starting material was CD4+ T cells from blood, obtained 24 months after liver transplant. Receptor source: a human patient who received a liver transplant. Some of the T cells may derive from the graft donor.

The rearrangement links TRBV21-1 to TRBJ1-2. TRBV21-1 counts as a pseudogene. The CDR3 has 12 amino acids. This CDR3 is CASSTKGDGYTF. The CDR3 nucleotides are TGTGCCAGCAGCACTAAAGGAGATGGCTACACCTTC.

V is TRBV11-3 and J is TRBJ2-3; tentative D call: TRBD2 (6 bases). The germline gives CDR1 SGHNT, CDR2 YENEEA. The V gene lost 3 bases and the J gene lost 3 bases, with 13 bases spanning the gap. The CDR3 spans 15 residues. In nucleotides, the CDR3 is TGTGCCAGCAGCTTGGGGGGTGCAGGGACAGATACGCAGTATTTT. Its protein is CASSLGGAGTDTQYF. The variable domain in full, completed from reference TRBV11-3 and TRBJ2-3, reads EAGVVQSPRYKIIEKKQPVAFWCNPISGHNTLYWYLQNLGQGPELLIRYENEEAVDDSQLPKDRFSAERLKGVDSTLKIQPAELGDSAVYLCASSLGGAGTDTQYFGPGTRLTVL.

The chain recombines TRBV29-1 with TRBJ2-2, with D possibly matching TRBD2 (6 bases). V lost 5 bases and J lost 6, with 16 bases in between. The CDR3 contains 14 residues. Germline V lookup: CDR1 SQVTM, CDR2 ANQGSEA. The chain's CDR3 is CSVQERGSPGELFF. DNA of the CDR3: TGCAGCGTTCAGGAACGGGGGAGTCCCGGGGAGCTGTTTTTT.

The CDR3 sequence is CATCEYLEKLFF. CDR3 bases: TGTGCCACGTGCGAGTATCTGGAAAAACTGTTTTTT. The chain is built from TRBV2 and TRBJ1-4; D is uncertain. The V and J ends lost 10 bases and 8 bases respectively, with 14 bases between them. Germline assignment: CDR1 SNHLY and CDR2 FYNNEI. The CDR3 sequence is 12 residues long.

This chain joins TRBV6-5 and TRBJ2-6; D remains unclear. Trimming cost V 6 bases and J 5 bases, with 14 bases left between them. Germline-derived CDR1 and CDR2 are MNHEY and SVGAGI. The CDR3 length is 15 residues. The chain's CDR3 is CASSYDSGRANVLTF. CDR3 DNA: TGTGCCAGCAGCTATGACTCTGGTAGGGCCAACGTCCTGACTTTC.

This clone has more than one count but fewer than ten. CDR3 sequence: CASSPWGQTYEQYF. The CDR3 region has the DNA TGTGCCAGCAGCCCGTGGGGACAAACCTACGAGCAGTACTTC. This chain links TRBV9 with TRBJ2-7; a possible D gene is TRBD1 (6 bases). Trimming took off 4 bases at V and 2 bases at J, with 13 bases between the two ends. This CDR3 spans 14 amino acids. The germline V gene has CDR1 SGDLS and CDR2 YYNGEE.

The chain combines TRBV12-5 with TRBJ1-5, with 7 nucleotides matching TRBD1. The germline V gene has CDR1 LGHNT and CDR2 FRNRAP. CDR3 size: 14 residues. V lost 6 bases and J lost 6; bases outside the gene matches: 8. The CDR3 region is CASGRQGSGQPQHF. CDR3 nucleotide sequence: TGTGCTAGTGGACGACAGGGTTCGGGTCAGCCCCAGCATTTT. Filled out from reference TRBV12-5 and TRBJ1-5, the complete variable domain reads DARVTQTPRHKVTEMGQEVTMRCQPILGHNTVFWYRQTMMQGLELLAYFRNRAPLDDSGMPKDRFSAEMPDATLATLKIQPSEPRDSAVYFCASGRQGSGQPQHFGDGTRLSIL.

This chain uses TRBV5-1 with TRBJ1-3, with D possibly TRBD1 on 6 matching bases. Per germline, CDR1 SGHRS and CDR2 YFSETQ. The CDR3 is 15 residues long. V gave up 0 bases and J gave up 1 base, with 8 bases separating them. The CDR3 is CASSLDRASGNTIYF. The CDR3 DNA is TGCGCCAGCAGCTTGGACAGGGCTTCTGGAAACACCATATATTTT.

This clone was seen more than once but under ten times. V and J are TRBV13 and TRBJ1-1; TRBD1 agrees at 10 bases. CDR1 and CDR2 from the germline V gene are PRHDT and FYEKMQ (reference sequence). CDR3 length: 13 amino acids. Germline trimming cut 2 bases from V and 9 bases from J; bases unmatched to any gene: 3. The CDR3 loop is CASSLRTGGKAFF. The DNA of the CDR3 is TGTGCCAGCAGCTTAAGGACAGGGGGTAAAGCTTTCTTT.

The V call is TRBV15, the J call TRBJ1-1; 9 bases map to TRBD1. Germline loops: CDR1 LNHNV, CDR2 YYDKDF (reference sequence). The CDR3 totals 15 residues. With 5 bases clipped from V and 1 base from J, the junction kept 5 bases outside the gene matches. CDR3 DNA: TGTGCCACCAGCTTTCGACAGGGGGGGAACACTGAAGCTTTCTTT. Residues: CATSFRQGGNTEAFF. Using reference TRBV15 and TRBJ1-1 for the parts outside the CDR3, the full variable domain is DAMVIQNPRYQVTQFGKPVTLSCSQTLNHNVMYWYQQKSSQAPKLLFHYYDKDFNNEADTPDNFQSRRPNTSFCFLDIRSPGLGDTAMYLCATSFRQGGNTEAFFGQGTRLTVV.

The V call is TRBV28, the J call TRBJ2-1, with D unclear. The V and J ends lost 3 bases and 7 bases respectively, with 13 bases between them. Germline lookup yields CDR1 MDHEN and CDR2 SYDVKM. CDR3 length equals 14 residues. The CDR3 DNA reads as TGTGCCAGCAGTTTGAAGGCGCGCCATAATGAGCAGTTCTTC. Amino acid sequence: CASSLKARHNEQFF.

The chain links TRBV30 to TRBJ1-2; 9 nucleotides align to TRBD1. Trimming removed 4 bases from V and 8 bases from J; junction bases left unmatched: 14. The germline gives CDR1 GTSNPN, CDR2 SVGIG (reference sequence). This CDR3 is 15 amino acids long. CDR3: CAWTNPGQGAGGYTF. The CDR3 DNA follows: TGTGCCTGGACTAACCCGGGACAGGGTGCGGGGGGCTACACCTTC.

The genes are TRBV7-2 and TRBJ1-6; 8 bases fit TRBD1. The trim removed 5 bases at V and 5 bases at J, leaving 8 bases unmatched. CDR1 and CDR2 (germline): SGHTA, FQGNSA. The CDR3 runs 16 residues. Here the CDR3 DNA reads TGTGCCAGCAGCAAACTCAGGGGGCACGATAATTCACCCCTCCACTTT. Encoded protein: CASSKLRGHDNSPLHF. The complete variable domain, with remaining parts taken from reference TRBV7-2 and TRBJ1-6, reads GAGVSQSPSNKVTEKGKDVELRCDPISGHTALYWYRQSLGQGLEFLIYFQGNSAPDKSGLPSDRFSAERTGGSVSTLTIQRTQQEDSAVYLCASSKLRGHDNSPLHFGNGTRLTVT.

The chain joins TRBV6-5 to TRBJ1-1, with D possibly being TRBD1 (5 bases). Trimming shortened V by 5 bases and J by 8 bases, and 18 bases separated the two germline ends. The CDR3 runs to 14 residues. From germline, CDR1 is MNHEY and CDR2 SVGAGI. The CDR3 here is CASSQPGTGLEAFF. CDR3 bases: TGTGCCAGCAGTCAACCGGGAACAGGCCTAGAAGCTTTCTTT.

CDR3 amino acids: CASSVARPEISNEQFF. In DNA, the CDR3 is TGTGCCAGCAGTGTAGCCAGACCTGAGATTAGCAATGAGCAGTTCTTC. The chain is built from TRBV2 and TRBJ2-1; D not certain. The CDR3 runs 16 residues. Trimming removed 4 bases at V and 6 bases at J, with 19 bases between. Germline lookup yields CDR1 SNHLY and CDR2 FYNNEI.

The genes are TRBV9 and TRBJ2-1; 7 bases are a match to TRBD1. The V gene's germline CDR1 is SGDLS and CDR2 YYNGEE. With V trimmed by 0 bases and J by 1 base, 4 bases remained unmatched. CDR3 length: 16 amino acids. The CDR3 DNA reads as TGTGCCAGCAGCGTAGTGGGACAGCCTTCCTACAATGAGCAGTTCTTC. It specifies CASSVVGQPSYNEQFF. The variable domain in full, completed from reference TRBV9 and TRBJ2-1, reads DSGVTQTPKHLITATGQRVTLRCSPRSGDLSVYWYQQSLDQGLQFLIQYYNGEERAKGNILERFSAQQFPDLHSELNLSSLELGDSALYFCASSVVGQPSYNEQFFGPGTRLTVL.

The chain joins TRBV5-6 to TRBJ1-1; 8 bases agree with TRBD1. V was clipped by 3 bases and J by 1 base; unmatched bases: 5. The V gene's germline CDR1 is SGHDT and CDR2 YYEEEE. The CDR3 covers 15 residues. The CDR3: CASSSLTGGNTEAFF. Here the CDR3 DNA reads TGTGCCAGCAGCTCACTAACAGGGGGGAACACTGAAGCTTTCTTT.

This clone was detected only once. The rearrangement uses TRBV6-5 and TRBJ1-3, with D uncertain. Trimming removed 6 bases from V and 4 bases from J, with 16 bases in between. The germline V gene encodes CDR1 MNHEY and CDR2 SVGAGI. There are 15 residues in the CDR3. CDR3: CASSLGGRRGNTIYF. Here the CDR3 DNA reads TGTGCCAGCAGCTTGGGAGGCCGACGAGGAAACACCATATATTTT.

On this clone: The germline gene is not matched at one end of the junction; a read error may be the cause. This chain links TRBV4-1 with TRBJ2-5; D is unresolved. The length of the CDR3 is 10 residues. In germline, CDR1 is MGHRA, CDR2 YSYEKL. The CDR3 region is CASTQETQYF. The CDR3 region has the DNA TGCGCCAGCACCCAAGAGACCCAGTACTTC.

The chain couples TRBV28 to TRBJ1-4; no firm D call. V lost 2 bases and J lost 0, with 7 bases in between. The CDR3 is 15 residues long. Germline lookup yields CDR1 MDHEN and CDR2 SYDVKM. The CDR3 protein is CASSLVSATNEKLFF. The CDR3 DNA reads as TGTGCCAGCAGTTTAGTTTCGGCAACTAATGAAAAACTGTTTTTT.

The V call is TRBV28, the J call TRBJ1-1, with TRBD1 identical over 8 bases. V gave up 6 bases and J gave up 6 bases; unmatched junction bases: 9. This CDR3 is built from 14 residues. Germline V gives CDR1 MDHEN, CDR2 SYDVKM. The CDR3 region has the DNA TGTGCCAGCAGGACGCAGGGGGCGCGGTCTGAAGCTTTCTTT. Encoded protein: CASRTQGARSEAFF.

The chain is built from TRBV5-1 and TRBJ2-3, with no clear D. V lost 6 bases, J lost 0 bases, and 17 bases lay in between. There are 16 residues in the CDR3. Germline V gene data show CDR1 as SGHRS and CDR2 as YFSETQ. The DNA of the CDR3 is TGCGCCAGCACCCCCAGCTCCGGTTCTAGCACAGATACGCAGTATTTT. Amino acid sequence: CASTPSSGSSTDTQYF.

The rearrangement links TRBV7-3 to TRBJ2-7; 9 nucleotides agree with TRBD1. Germline CDR1 and CDR2: SGHTA and FQGTGA. After removal of 2 bases from V and 2 bases from J, the junction contained 1 base not matched to a gene. The CDR3 is made up of 14 amino acids. CDR3 protein: CASSLGTGPYEQYF. In DNA form, the CDR3 reads TGTGCCAGCAGCTTAGGGACAGGGCCCTACGAGCAGTACTTC.

The chain couples TRBV5-1 to TRBJ2-2; D gene unclear. V lost 0 bases and J 6 bases, leaving 6 bases between the germline ends. Germline values: CDR1 SGHRS, CDR2 YFSETQ. The CDR3 spans 13 residues. This CDR3 is CASSLAFAGELFF. CDR3 nucleotide sequence: TGCGCCAGCAGCTTGGCATTTGCCGGGGAGCTGTTTTTT.

The chain recombines TRBV6-5 with TRBJ1-1; D gene ambiguous. Germline-derived CDR1 and CDR2 are MNHEY and SVGAGI. Trimming took 4 bases from V and 1 from J, leaving 13 bases between them. The CDR3 loop spans 15 amino acids. This chain's CDR3 is CASSFRSWGNTEAFF. The CDR3 bases are TGTGCCAGCAGTTTCCGGAGTTGGGGGAACACTGAAGCTTTCTTT.

V usage is TRBV28 and J usage is TRBJ1-2; 8 nucleotides agree with TRBD1. Germline V CDR1 and CDR2: MDHEN, SYDVKM. V gave up 4 bases and J gave up 5 bases; unmatched junction bases: 9. The CDR3 is made up of 15 amino acids. The CDR3 sequence is CASSSGQGPYYGYTF. The CDR3 region has the DNA TGTGCCAGCAGTTCTGGACAGGGTCCCTATTATGGCTACACCTTC.

In its sample, this clone was seen a few times. The chain combines TRBV18 with TRBJ2-3, with D unresolved. V was pared by 6 bases and J by 3 bases, with 10 bases between. The CDR3 covers 13 residues. Per the germline V gene, CDR1 is KGHSH and CDR2 is LQKENI. The CDR3 DNA reads TGTGCCAGCTCTTCCTACGGTACAGATACGCAGTATTTT. This encodes CASSSYGTDTQYF.

This clone was counted only a few times. The J gene is TRBJ2-2, the V gene TRBV11-1; D might be TRBD1 (5 bases). In germline, CDR1 is SGHAT, CDR2 FQDESV (reference sequence). The CDR3 is made up of 14 amino acids. V was cut by 5 bases and J by 4 bases, with 11 bases left in between. CDR3 sequence reads: CASSQGRGTGELFF. Written as DNA, the CDR3 is TGTGCCAGCAGCCAAGGAAGGGGCACCGGGGAGCTGTTTTTT.